Below, one T cell receptor beta chain is given with its context. The antigen is undetermined. The sample is drawn from a study of cytomegalovirus exposure and HLA in healthy donors. Study-wide results and caveats: CMV antigen specificity was confirmed in vitro for three CMV-associated chains. For TCR beta chains, V- and J-gene trimming was later linked to a missense DCLRE1C variant. It was 150 to 200 TCR beta chains that were listed as cytomegalovirus-associated.

The CDR3 is 15 residues long. The V segment lost 5 bases and the J segment 3 bases; nucleotides outside the gene matches: 7. Germline V gene lookup returns CDR1 LNHDA and CDR2 SQIVND (reference sequence). At the time of sampling, donors were nominally healthy, though unrecorded immune exposures were likely. The PCR was carried out with 60 Vbeta primers and 13 Jbeta primers. Generated by immunoSEQ multiplex PCR, the TCRdb table keeps only in-frame clones and is missing some. The sample yields some 140,000 clones, around 75% seen once. The sequence derives from a female donor in good health and CMV-seronegative. Sample: PBMCs. The rearrangement uses TRBV19 and TRBJ1-5; 7 nucleotides line up with TRBD1. CDR3 amino acids: CASSETGPTNQPQHF. DNA for the CDR3: TGTGCCAGTAGTGAGACAGGGCCCACCAATCAGCCCCAGCATTTT.